The entry that follows covers one TCR beta chain sequence. Its cognate antigen is unknown. Once RNA had been extracted, it was reverse transcribed into cDNA to act as the sequencing template. Using immunoSEQ multiplex PCR, the repertoire was profiled, and TCRdb retains in-frame clones only, with some absent. There are hundreds of thousands of clones in the sample; roughly 69% occur only once, and more than 0.95% lies in the top ten. The data were obtained in a study of CD8+ T cells in alopecia areata. Study context: A 6-month period off drug followed tofacitinib, which lasted 6 to 18 months.

Collection of lesional scalp punch biopsies and peripheral blood was performed in alopecia areata patients. Sorted out of PBMCs were CD4+ T cells and CD8+ T cells. V lost 4 bases to trimming and J lost 2 bases; unmatched junction nucleotides: 10. From germline, CDR1 is SQVTM and CDR2 ANQGSEA. The CDR3 loop spans 15 amino acids. Study-wide results and caveats: TCR sharing was clearer in mice than between patients, perhaps partly owing to patient HLA diversity.

This sequence was found in a human donor with alopecia areata. V gene TRBV29-1 combines with J gene TRBJ1-1; 7 nucleotides match TRBD1. Sequenced here: CD4+ T cells sorted from blood, sampled at week 0. CDR3 sequence: CSVVPGQWSNTEAFF. The CDR3 nucleotides are TGCAGCGTTGTTCCGGGACAGTGGTCCAACACTGAAGCTTTCTTT.